This TCR beta chain was sequenced during a study of blood T cell repertoires in COVID-19. Study background: Whether acute or convalescent, the COVID-19 samples came from the United States, Italy and Spain. The analysed material was cDNA or gDNA that came from T cells, B-cell-depleted T cells, or PBMCs.

Original processing notes: For nucleated cells, counts were estimated from reference gene primer amplification. Only in-frame clones appear in the TCRdb table, and some are missing; sequencing was by immunoSEQ multiplex PCR. The V and J calls and clone size come from that table; D and trimming were worked out from the DNA. The repertoire holds just under 250,000 clones, with around 86% as singletons. CDR1 is LNHDA and CDR2 is SQIVND in the germline V gene (reference sequence). The CDR3 is made up of 14 amino acids. The germline V and J ends were trimmed by 4 bases and 4 bases, with 11 bases remaining between them.

Material: peripheral blood. The V and J genes are TRBV19 and TRBJ1-5; D remains unclear. The source is a woman aged 25 to 45 who had recovered from COVID-19. CDR3 loop: CASSTLEINQPQHF. The CDR3 DNA sequence: TGTGCCAGTAGTACGTTAGAAATAAATCAGCCCCAGCATTTT.